This entry describes one T cell receptor (beta chain). This entry belongs to a study of blood T cell repertoires in COVID-19. Study background: T cells, B-cell-depleted T cells, or PBMCs provided the cDNA or gDNA that served as material.

This CDR3 is built from 15 residues. V was cut by 6 bases and J by 6 bases, with 20 bases left in between. Per germline, CDR1 MDHEN and CDR2 SYDVKM. The authors' processing: Estimates of nucleated cell counts were drawn from the amplification of reference gene primers. Clones were read by immunoSEQ multiplex PCR, and TCRdb kept only the in-frame ones, dropping some. V and J calls and clone size come straight from that table; D and trimming were deduced from the DNA. The sample consists of more than 85,000 clones, approximately 82% of them appearing once. V is TRBV28 and J is TRBJ1-2; weak D call: TRBD1 (5 bases). The origin of this receptor is a man between 65 and 79 years old with acute or convalescent COVID-19. Sequencing input: peripheral blood. The CDR3 reads CASSPADQGTNGYTF. Here the CDR3 DNA reads TGTGCCAGCAGCCCAGCGGACCAAGGGACTAATGGCTACACCTTC.